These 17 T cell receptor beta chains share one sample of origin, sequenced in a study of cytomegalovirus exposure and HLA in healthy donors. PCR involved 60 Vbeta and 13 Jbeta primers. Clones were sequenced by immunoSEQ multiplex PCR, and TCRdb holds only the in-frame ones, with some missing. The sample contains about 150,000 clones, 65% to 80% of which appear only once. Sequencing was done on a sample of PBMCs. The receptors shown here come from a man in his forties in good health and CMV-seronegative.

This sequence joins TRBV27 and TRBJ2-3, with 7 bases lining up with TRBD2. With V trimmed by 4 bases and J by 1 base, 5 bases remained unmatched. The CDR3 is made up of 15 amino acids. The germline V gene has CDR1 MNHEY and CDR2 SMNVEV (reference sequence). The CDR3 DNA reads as TGTGCCAGCAGTTCCCCCACTAGCGGCACAGATACGCAGTATTTT. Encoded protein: CASSSPTSGTDTQYF.

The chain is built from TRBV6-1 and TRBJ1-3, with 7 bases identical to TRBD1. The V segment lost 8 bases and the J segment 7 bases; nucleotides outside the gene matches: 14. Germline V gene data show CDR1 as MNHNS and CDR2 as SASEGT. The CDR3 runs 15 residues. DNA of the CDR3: TGTGCCAGCCCCACACCCAACAGGGGCCGTAACACCATATATTTT. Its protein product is CASPTPNRGRNTIYF.

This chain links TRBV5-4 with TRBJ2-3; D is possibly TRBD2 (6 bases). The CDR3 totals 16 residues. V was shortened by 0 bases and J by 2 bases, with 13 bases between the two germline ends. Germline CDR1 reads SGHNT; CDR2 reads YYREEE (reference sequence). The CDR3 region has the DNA TGTGCCAGCAGCTTGGGTTCGGCGGGATACACAGATACGCAGTATTTT. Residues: CASSLGSAGYTDTQYF. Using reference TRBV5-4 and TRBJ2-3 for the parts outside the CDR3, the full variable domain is ETGVTQSPTHLIKTRGQQVTLRCSSQSGHNTVSWYQQALGQGPQFIFQYYREEENGRGNFPPRFSGLQFPNYSSELNVNALELDDSALYLCASSLGSAGYTDTQYFGPGTRLTVL.

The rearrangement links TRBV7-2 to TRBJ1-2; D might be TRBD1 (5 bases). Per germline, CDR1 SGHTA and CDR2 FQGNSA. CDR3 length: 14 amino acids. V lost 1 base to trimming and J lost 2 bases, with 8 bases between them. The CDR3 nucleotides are TGTGCCAGCAGCTTAGAGACAGCAAACTATGGCTACACCTTC. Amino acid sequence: CASSLETANYGYTF.

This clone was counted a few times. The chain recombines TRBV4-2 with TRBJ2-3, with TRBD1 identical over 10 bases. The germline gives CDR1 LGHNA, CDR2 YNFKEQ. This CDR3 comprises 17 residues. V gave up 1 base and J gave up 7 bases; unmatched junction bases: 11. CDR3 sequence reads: CASSQGSSGTGAHTQYF. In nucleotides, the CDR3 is TGTGCCAGCAGCCAAGGATCGTCCGGGACAGGGGCGCATACGCAGTATTTT.

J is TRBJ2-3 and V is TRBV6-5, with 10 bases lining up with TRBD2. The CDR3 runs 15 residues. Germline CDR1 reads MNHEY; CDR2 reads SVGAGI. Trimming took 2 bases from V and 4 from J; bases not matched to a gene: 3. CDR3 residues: CASSYEAGGPDTQYF. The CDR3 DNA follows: TGTGCCAGCAGTTACGAAGCGGGGGGGCCAGATACGCAGTATTTT.

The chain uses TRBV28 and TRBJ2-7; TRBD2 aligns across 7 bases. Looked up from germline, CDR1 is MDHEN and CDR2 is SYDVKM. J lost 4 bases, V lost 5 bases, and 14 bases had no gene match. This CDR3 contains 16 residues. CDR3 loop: CASSLPQGGSDYEQYF. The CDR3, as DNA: TGTGCCAGCAGTCTGCCTCAGGGCGGGAGTGATTACGAGCAGTACTTC.

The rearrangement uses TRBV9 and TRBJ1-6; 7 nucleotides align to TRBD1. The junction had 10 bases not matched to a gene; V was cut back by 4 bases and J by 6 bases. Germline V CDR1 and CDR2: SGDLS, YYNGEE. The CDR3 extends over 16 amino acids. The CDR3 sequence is CASSNRQGIGNSPLHF. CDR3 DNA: TGTGCCAGCAGCAACAGACAGGGTATCGGTAATTCACCCCTCCACTTT.

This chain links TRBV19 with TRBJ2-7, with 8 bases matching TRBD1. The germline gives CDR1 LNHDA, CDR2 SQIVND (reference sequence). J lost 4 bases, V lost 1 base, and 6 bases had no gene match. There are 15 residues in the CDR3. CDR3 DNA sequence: TGTGCCAGTAGTATAGTCGGACAGGGTCCGTACGAGCAGTACTTC. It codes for CASSIVGQGPYEQYF.

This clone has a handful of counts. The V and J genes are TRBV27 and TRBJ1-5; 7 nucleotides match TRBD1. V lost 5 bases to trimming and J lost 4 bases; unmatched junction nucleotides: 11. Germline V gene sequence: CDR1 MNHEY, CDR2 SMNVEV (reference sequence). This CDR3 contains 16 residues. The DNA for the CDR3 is TGTGCCAGCAGTCCCTCCCCCGGACAGGCGAATCAGCCCCAGCATTTT. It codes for CASSPSPGQANQPQHF.

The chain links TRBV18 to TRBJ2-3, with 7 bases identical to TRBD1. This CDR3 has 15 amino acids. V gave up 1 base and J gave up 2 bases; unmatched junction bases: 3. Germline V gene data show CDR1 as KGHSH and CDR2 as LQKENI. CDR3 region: CASSPRDSVTDTQYF. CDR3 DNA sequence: TGTGCCAGCTCACCACGGGACAGTGTCACAGATACGCAGTATTTT.

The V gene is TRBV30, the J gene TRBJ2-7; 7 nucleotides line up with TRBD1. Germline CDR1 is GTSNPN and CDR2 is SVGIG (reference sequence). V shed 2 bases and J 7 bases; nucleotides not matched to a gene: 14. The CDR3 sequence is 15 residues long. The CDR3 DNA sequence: TGTGCCTGGAGTTCTTGGGACAGTAGGTCTCGGGAGCAGTACTTC. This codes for CAWSSWDSRSREQYF.

The CDR3 DNA follows: TGTGCCAGCAGTTCCACGACAGGGGGCTTATTTGAGCAGTACTTC. Encoded protein: CASSSTTGGLFEQYF. The rearrangement links TRBV6-5 to TRBJ2-7; TRBD1 aligns across 10 bases. CDR3 length: 15 amino acids. Germline V CDR1 and CDR2: MNHEY, SVGAGI. J lost 7 bases, V lost 4 bases, and 10 bases had no gene match.

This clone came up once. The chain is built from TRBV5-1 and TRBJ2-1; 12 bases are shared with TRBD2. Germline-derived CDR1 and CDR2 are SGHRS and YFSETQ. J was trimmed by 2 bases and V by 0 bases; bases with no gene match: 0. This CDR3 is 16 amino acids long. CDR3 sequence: CASSLGLAGAYNEQFF. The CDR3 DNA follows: TGCGCCAGCAGCTTGGGACTAGCGGGGGCCTACAATGAGCAGTTCTTC.

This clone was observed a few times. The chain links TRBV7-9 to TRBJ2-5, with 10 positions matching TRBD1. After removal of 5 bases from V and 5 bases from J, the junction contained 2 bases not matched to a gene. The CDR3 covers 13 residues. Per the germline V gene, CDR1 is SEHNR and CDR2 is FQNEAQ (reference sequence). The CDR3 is CASSMDRGETQYF. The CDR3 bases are TGTGCCAGCAGCATGGACAGGGGGGAGACCCAGTACTTC.

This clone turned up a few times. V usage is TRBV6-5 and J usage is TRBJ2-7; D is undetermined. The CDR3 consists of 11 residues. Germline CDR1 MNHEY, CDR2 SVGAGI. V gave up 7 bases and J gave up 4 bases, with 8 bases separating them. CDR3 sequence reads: CASTDGYEQYF. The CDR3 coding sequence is TGTGCCAGCACCGACGGGTACGAGCAGTACTTC.

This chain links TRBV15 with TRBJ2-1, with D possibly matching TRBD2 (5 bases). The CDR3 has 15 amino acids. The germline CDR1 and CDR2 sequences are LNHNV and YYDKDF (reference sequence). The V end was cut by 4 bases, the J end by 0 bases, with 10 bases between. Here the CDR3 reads CATSIGGNSYNEQFF. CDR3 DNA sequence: TGTGCCACCAGCATAGGAGGTAACTCCTACAATGAGCAGTTCTTC.